This is a list of T cell receptor beta chains from one sample in a study of cytomegalovirus exposure and HLA in healthy donors. This table comes from immunoSEQ multiplex PCR, and its TCRdb copy is limited to in-frame clones, with some not included. Among tens of thousands of clones listed, roughly two thirds were seen once. The sequenced material came from PBMCs. These receptors all stem from a woman aged 35 to 49 in good health and CMV-seropositive. CDR3s include the opening cysteine and the closing phenylalanine or tryptophan. A D gene is named only where the DNA matches it firmly. Some rows have no size entry. The others give once, few or many, or a class for an expanded clone.

TRBJ2-5 | TRBV4-3 | TRBD2 | . | TGCGCCAGCAGCTTCGGTAGCGGGTCTAATCAAGAGACCCAGTACTTC | CASSFGSGSNQETQYF
TRBJ1-5 | TRBV30 | TRBD1 | . | TGTGCCTGGAGCGCGGGACAGAGAAATCAGCCCCAGCATTTT | CAWSAGQRNQPQHF
TRBJ2-1 | TRBV6-5 | . | . | TGTGCCAGCAGTTATTCCAGGGCAGGTGATGAGCAGTTCTTC | CASSYSRAGDEQFF
TRBJ2-1 | TRBV29-1 | . | once | TGCAGCGTTGAAGGAACCGCGGGACCGGCTCTCGGAGCCTACAATGAGCAGTTCTTC | CSVEGTAGPALGAYNEQFF
TRBJ2-7 | TRBV10-2 | TRBD2 | . | TGCGCCAGCTTCGGACTAGCGGGAGGCTACGAGCAGTACTTC | CASFGLAGGYEQYF
TRBJ1-1 | TRBV6-5 | . | . | TGTGCCAGCAGCTTCGACCGGGGCACTGAAGCTTTCTTT | CASSFDRGTEAFF
TRBJ2-2 | TRBV6-1 | . | . | TGTGCCAGCAGATTAAGACTAGATAATACCGGGGAGCTGTTTTTT | CASRLRLDNTGELFF
TRBJ1-1 | TRBV6-1 | . | . | TGTGCCAGCAGTGGGGGAGGCACTGAAGCTTTCTTT | CASSGGGTEAFF
TRBJ2-7 | TRBV4-1 | TRBD2 | . | TGCGCCAGCAGCCAAGAACGGAGGGAGGAGCGGGGGGTCTCCTACGAGCAGTACTTC | CASSQERREERGVSYEQYF
TRBJ2-5 | TRBV5-1 | TRBD2 | . | TGCGCCAGCAGCTTGCTAGCGGGGGGACAAGAGACCCAGTACTTC | CASSLLAGGQETQYF
TRBJ2-5 | TRBV4-3 | TRBD2 | once | TGCGCCAGCAGCCAAGATTTGAAGCTAGCGGGGGTGACCCAGTGTACCCAGTACTTC | CASSQDLKLAGVTQCTQYF
TRBJ1-5 | TRBV5-6 | . | . | TGTGCCAGCAGCTTAGGAGGACAGTTGGCCAATCAGCCCCAGCATTTT | CASSLGGQLANQPQHF